This T cell receptor beta chain was recovered during a study of blood T cell repertoires in COVID-19. V shed 11 bases and J 3 bases; nucleotides not matched to a gene: 6. The CDR3 sequence is 12 residues long. The germline V gene encodes CDR1 MDHEN and CDR2 SYDVKM. Clones were sequenced by immunoSEQ multiplex PCR, and TCRdb holds only the in-frame ones, with some missing. This sample has 85,000 to 100,000 clones; about 86% occur once, and the top ten carry around 2%. Sequenced material: peripheral blood. The origin of this receptor is a man aged 50-60 years with COVID-19, enrolled during active disease. The rearrangement uses TRBV28 and TRBJ2-7, with 8 bases identical to TRBD1. The CDR3 region is CAPWTGHYEQYF. The CDR3 bases are TGTGCCCCCTGGACAGGGCACTACGAGCAGTACTTC.